This T cell receptor (beta chain) emerged from a study of T cells in Graves' hyperthyroidism and ophthalmopathy. About this clonotype: What it binds is unknown.

Regarding the study as a whole: Clonotypes that were expanded in thyroid above 0.001 mostly appeared in blood too.

The investigators amplified TCR beta CDR3 regions from RNA transcripts. In the first-round RT-PCR of the TCR CDR3, the HTBI primer set was used. One entry per CDR3 protein, called by TCRdb with MiXCR from the multiplex PCR reads. The sample shows around 280,000 distinct CDR3 sequences, about an eighth of them seen only once. Patients having uncontrolled infection, another autoimmune disease, pregnancy or lactation were not included. On the basis of clinical symptoms, serum thyroxine and TRAb, thyroid ultrasound and orbital computed tomography, diagnoses were made. V shed 0 bases and J shed 4 bases, with 1 base lying between them. The CDR3 sequence is 11 residues long. Germline V CDR1 and CDR2: GTSNPN, SVGIG (reference sequence).

Sequencing was carried out using blood. The J gene is TRBJ1-3, the V gene TRBV30, with unresolved D. This receptor was obtained from a woman in her 30s with Graves' hyperthyroidism that later progressed to Graves' ophthalmopathy. CDR3 region: CAWSVGNTIYF. The CDR3 coding sequence is TGTGCCTGGAGTGTAGGAAACACCATATATTTT.